This T cell receptor beta chain was recorded in a study of CD8 T cells in Susac syndrome (dated by TCRdb to the late 2010s). For the study in its entirety: Among the sequenced Susac syndrome patients, over five had clinically active disease and eight were in clinical remission. Repertoire sequencing was used to test whether CD8+ T cell activation and differentiation in Susac syndrome was antigen driven. At blood withdrawal, Susac syndrome patients were either therapy-naive, taking corticosteroids (in some cases with IVIg as well), or taking IVIg alone. The investigation overall reported the following: The CD4+ T cell repertoire of patients with Susac syndrome showed no detectable clonal expansion. The study acknowledged that relatively few individuals were included in the TCR sequencing and HLA analysis.

Peripheral blood CD8+ and CD4+ T cells from healthy donors, Susac syndrome patients and multiple sclerosis patients were profiled using high-throughput TCR beta sequencing. Recently defined diagnostic criteria for definite or probable disease were met by the Susac syndrome patients. Bulk CD8+ and CD4+ T cells were purified by magnetic negative isolation, while CD8+ TEMRA cells were enriched using FACS. Blood was drawn into EDTA tubes, processed within 24 hours, and PBMCs were isolated by density gradient centrifugation. PBMCs destined for TCR sequencing were cryopreserved in liquid nitrogen and later thawed in a 37 °C water bath. The sorted or isolated CD4+, CD8+ and CD8+ TEMRA cells reached a purity of at least 90%. RNA was extracted using the RNeasy kit, and roughly 0.5 to 1 microgram was reverse transcribed with random hexamers. The immunoSEQ multiplex PCR assay, covering 54 Vbeta and 13 Jbeta segments, was used to amplify TCR beta CDR3 regions. PCR amplification bias was corrected using a synthetic template baseline for primer optimization and computational correction. For the original study's pipeline: Reads were assigned to V, D and J genes according to IMGT and analyzed in immunoSEQ Analyzer, with only productive sequences retained. Clonality was calculated as one minus the Shannon entropy normalized by log2 of the number of productive unique sequences. For each patient and control, public and private clones were evaluated within the 100 most prevalent clones. A clone was defined as Susac-specific if it was absent from the healthy and MS cohorts, from over a thousand published viral clones and from other ImmuneACCESS disease sequences. The public reads were run again by TCRdb, first through fastp at Q25 and then through MiXCR, and only productive beta chains were kept. Duplicate CDR3 protein sequences are folded into a single record with the most common DNA and genes. The V and J calls here are based on TCRdb, not the publication. The table for this sample lists about 140,000 distinct CDR3 sequences; around 93% of them were counted only once. 0.13% to 0.15% of the sample is in the top ten clones.

The CDR3 sequence holds 14 residues, the cysteine and phenylalanine included. The retained sequence is limited to the CDR3, 42 bases, with the frame set at the first base. Trimming at the junction amounts to 4 bases on V and 1 base on J, and the germline ends lie 14 bases apart. From a lookup of the germline V gene, CDR1 and CDR2 are SQVTM and ANQGSEA. This clonotype came up a few times. Its antigen remains unidentified. Base quality data are lacking; no much larger clone is found one base away. The clonotype originates from a human donor with Susac syndrome. The sequencing input was CD4+ T cells from PBMCs. Rearrangement joined TRBV29-1 to TRBJ2-7; no D gene is confidently identified. The CDR3 protein sequence reads: CSVGPLLGSYEQYF. The DNA is as follows: TGCAGCGTTGGACCCTTGCTAGGATCCTACGAGCAGTACTTC.